These 11 T cell receptor beta chains were all obtained from the same sample, sequenced in a study of blood T cell repertoires in COVID-19. Only in-frame clones appear in the TCRdb table, and some are missing; sequencing was by immunoSEQ multiplex PCR. The sample lists roughly 70,000 clones; over 70% were seen once. Sequencing was done on a sample of peripheral blood. These receptors came from a man aged 65-85 years who had recovered from COVID-19.

The rearrangement links TRBV19 to TRBJ1-3; 10 positions match TRBD1. CDR1 and CDR2 (germline): LNHDA, SQIVND (reference sequence). CDR3 length: 15 amino acids. J lost 2 bases, V lost 5 bases, and 3 bases had no gene match. CDR3 in DNA: TGTGCCAGTAGTCGTGGGACAGGGGCTGGAAACACCATATATTTT. Translating it yields CASSRGTGAGNTIYF.

The V call is TRBV11-2, the J call TRBJ2-7; TRBD2 matches at 10 bases. J lost 5 bases, V lost 6 bases, and 10 bases had no gene match. The CDR3 has 15 residues. Germline V CDR1 and CDR2: SGHAT, FQNNGV. Here the CDR3 DNA reads TGTGCCAGCAGTTTTAGTAGCGGGGGGATCGACGAGCAGTACTTC. The encoded protein is CASSFSSGGIDEQYF. Together with reference TRBV11-2 and TRBJ2-7, the CDR3 gives the full variable domain: EAGVAQSPRYKIIEKRQSVAFWCNPISGHATLYWYQQILGQGPKLLIQFQNNGVVDDSQLPKDRFSAERLKGVDSTLKIQPAKLEDSAVYLCASSFSSGGIDEQYFGPGTRLTVT.

This chain uses TRBV10-3 with TRBJ1-5; 8 bases align to TRBD1. The CDR3 loop spans 14 amino acids. Trimming removed 7 bases from V and 4 bases from J; junction bases left unmatched: 6. The germline gives CDR1 ENHRY, CDR2 SYGVKD. The CDR3 DNA reads as TGTGCCATCATCAGGACAGGGAGTAATCAGCCCCAGCATTTT. It codes for CAIIRTGSNQPQHF.

This clone was detected only once. The chain is built from TRBV5-5 and TRBJ2-3, with D tentatively TRBD1 (5 bases). Germline V lookup: CDR1 SGHKS, CDR2 YYEKEE (reference sequence). This CDR3 region has 14 residues. V lost 4 bases, J lost 0 bases, and 9 bases lay in between. The CDR3 here is CASSPRQSTDTQYF. The CDR3 DNA is TGTGCCAGCAGCCCCAGACAGAGCACAGATACGCAGTATTTT.

This clone was seen a few times. The chain couples TRBV5-4 to TRBJ2-3; tentative D call: TRBD2 (6 bases). Looked up from germline, CDR1 is SGHNT and CDR2 is YYREEE (reference sequence). The CDR3 sequence is 16 residues long. V lost 4 bases to trimming and J lost 2 bases, with 17 bases between them. CDR3 sequence: CASSRRASETTDTQYF. CDR3 DNA: TGTGCCAGCAGCCGGAGGGCCAGCGAGACCACAGATACGCAGTATTTT.

This rearrangement joins TRBV11-2 to TRBJ2-7; 9 bases map to TRBD1. From germline, CDR1 is SGHAT and CDR2 FQNNGV. J gave up 3 bases and V 1 base, and 4 bases lay outside the gene matches. The CDR3 runs 15 residues. The CDR3 reads CASSLARGQGYEQYF. For the CDR3, the DNA is TGTGCCAGCAGCTTAGCCCGGGGACAGGGCTACGAGCAGTACTTC. Combining the CDR3 with reference TRBV11-2 and TRBJ2-7 gives the whole variable domain EAGVAQSPRYKIIEKRQSVAFWCNPISGHATLYWYQQILGQGPKLLIQFQNNGVVDDSQLPKDRFSAERLKGVDSTLKIQPAKLEDSAVYLCASSLARGQGYEQYFGPGTRLTVT.

J is TRBJ2-6 and V is TRBV11-3; 8 positions agree with TRBD1. Germline values: CDR1 SGHNT, CDR2 YENEEA. With 0 bases clipped from V and 4 bases from J, the junction kept 11 bases outside the gene matches. CDR3 size: 19 residues. The CDR3 here is CASSLETAGGPPGANVLTF. The DNA of the CDR3 is TGTGCCAGCAGCTTAGAGACGGCAGGGGGCCCCCCCGGGGCCAACGTCCTGACTTTC.

The V gene is TRBV15, the J gene TRBJ1-6; D is unclear. The V and J ends lost 0 bases and 8 bases respectively, with 11 bases between them. The CDR3 consists of 15 residues. Germline CDR1 LNHNV, CDR2 YYDKDF (reference sequence). CDR3 loop: CATSRDLGSDSPLHF. CDR3 DNA sequence: TGTGCCACCAGCAGAGATCTCGGCAGCGATTCACCCCTCCACTTT.

The chain uses TRBV5-6 and TRBJ2-1; possible D gene TRBD2, 5 bases. This CDR3 has 13 residues. CDR1 and CDR2 from the germline V gene are SGHDT and YYEEEE. Between the trimmed V and J ends, which lost 0 bases and 10 bases, there was a span of 11 bases. CDR3 DNA: TGTGCCAGCAGCTTGGGGTATACTAGAGAGCAGTTCTTC. Its translation: CASSLGYTREQFF.

This clone was counted a few times. V is TRBV4-3 and J is TRBJ2-3, with a tentative D call TRBD2 (6 bases). Trimming cost V 0 bases and J 0 bases, with 10 bases left between them. The germline gives CDR1 LGHNA, CDR2 YSLEER. The CDR3 totals 16 residues. CDR3 DNA sequence: TGCGCCAGCAGCCAAGAGCGGGACTTGAGCACAGATACGCAGTATTTT. Protein: CASSQERDLSTDTQYF.

This clone was detected only once. CDR3 protein: CASSHAGGMSDTQYF. CDR3 coding DNA: TGCGCCAGCAGCCATGCGGGGGGGATGTCAGATACGCAGTATTTT. V gene TRBV4-1 combines with J gene TRBJ2-3; the match to TRBD2 covers 9 bases. The CDR3 sequence is 15 residues long. Unmatched junction bases numbered 5, after V lost 3 bases and J lost 4 bases. CDR1 is MGHRA and CDR2 is YSYEKL in the germline V gene.